A single sample is the source of the 27 T cell receptor beta chains below, sequenced in a study of blood T cell repertoires in COVID-19. The method was immunoSEQ multiplex PCR; TCRdb's version includes in-frame clones alone and lacks a portion of them. Here the sample spans hundreds of thousands of clones, about 90% being singletons. What was sequenced was peripheral blood. The receptors come from a woman aged 45 to 65 with COVID-19, enrolled during active disease.

The chain carries TRBV5-4 and TRBJ2-1, with 8 bases aligning to TRBD2. Germline CDR1 SGHNT, CDR2 YYREEE (reference sequence). Trimming at V came to 1 base and at J to 1 base, leaving 4 bases not matched to a gene. The CDR3 is made up of 16 amino acids. CDR3 region: CASSLRAGGSYNEQFF. The CDR3 DNA reads as TGTGCCAGCAGCTTGAGGGCGGGAGGTTCCTACAATGAGCAGTTCTTC.

The gene calls are TRBV30 and TRBJ2-3; 13 nucleotides line up with TRBD2. The CDR3 loop spans 15 amino acids. V lost 6 bases and J lost 6; bases outside the gene matches: 9. Germline V gene data show CDR1 as GTSNPN and CDR2 as SVGIG (reference sequence). The chain's CDR3 is CACGLAGVRRDTQYF. CDR3 nucleotide sequence: TGTGCCTGCGGACTAGCGGGAGTCCGACGGGATACGCAGTATTTT.

In regard to this clone: This specimen includes other DNA sequences encoding the same CDR3. This chain uses TRBV3-1 (or the pseudogene TRBV3-2) with TRBJ1-2; TRBD1 matches 7 bases. J gave up 5 bases and V 4 bases, and 7 bases lay outside the gene matches. CDR1 is LGHDT and CDR2 is YNNKEL in the germline V gene (reference sequence). The CDR3 sequence is 14 residues long. The CDR3 DNA reads TGTGCCAGCAGCCCTTCGACAGGGAGGTATGGCTACACCTTC. This sequence encodes CASSPSTGRYGYTF.

Many counts were recorded for this clone. The V and J genes are TRBV30 and TRBJ2-7; TRBD2 matches 9 bases. The germline gives CDR1 GTSNPN, CDR2 SVGIG (reference sequence). V lost 5 bases, J lost 4 bases, and 3 bases stayed unmatched. The CDR3 runs to 12 residues. In DNA, the CDR3 is TGTGCCTGGGGCACTAGCGGGTACGAGCAGTACTTC. Its translation is CAWGTSGYEQYF.

This clone was counted a few times. The rearrangement links TRBV10-1 to TRBJ2-1; 7 nucleotides line up with TRBD2. The germline V gene encodes CDR1 WNHNN and CDR2 SYGVQD (reference sequence). J lost 7 bases, V lost 5 bases, and 8 bases had no gene match. This CDR3 comprises 14 residues. In DNA form, the CDR3 reads TGCGCCAGCAGTAGCCGGACTAGGTTAAATGAGCAGTTCTTC. Translating gives CASSSRTRLNEQFF.

The rearrangement uses TRBV6-5 and TRBJ1-5; tentative D call: TRBD1 (6 bases). Looked up from germline, CDR1 is MNHEY and CDR2 is SVGAGI. V was trimmed by 8 bases and J by 4 bases, leaving 18 bases between them. This CDR3 comprises 15 residues. The CDR3 nucleotides read TGTGCCAGCGTCGGTCTCAGGGGACAAAATCAGCCCCAGCATTTT. This sequence encodes CASVGLRGQNQPQHF.

This sequence joins TRBV2 and TRBJ1-2; D is possibly TRBD1 (6 bases). The V gene's germline CDR1 is SNHLY and CDR2 FYNNEI. The CDR3 sequence is 14 residues long. Trimming left V 0 bases short and J 8 bases short, with 13 bases between. The CDR3 coding sequence is TGTGCCAGCAGTGAAGCCCTGACAGGAATCGGCTACACCTTC. It translates to CASSEALTGIGYTF.

The CDR3 loop is CASSTGDLATNEKLFF. For the CDR3, the DNA is TGTGCCAGCAGCACAGGGGACCTTGCAACTAATGAAAAACTGTTTTTT. The gene calls are TRBV11-2 and TRBJ1-4, with 7 bases lining up with TRBD1. The ends lost 5 bases at V and 0 bases at J; junction bases unmatched: 6. The CDR3 runs to 16 residues. Germline V gene lookup returns CDR1 SGHAT and CDR2 FQNNGV.

CDR3 loop: CASSSLGTGFQPQHF. CDR3 bases: TGTGCCAGCAGCTCGCTAGGGACAGGGTTTCAGCCCCAGCATTTT. The chain is built from TRBV5-6 and TRBJ1-5, with 9 bases identical to TRBD1. The CDR3 has 15 amino acids. V gave up 3 bases and J gave up 6 bases; unmatched junction bases: 7. Germline V gene sequence: CDR1 SGHDT, CDR2 YYEEEE.

V is TRBV2 and J is TRBJ1-2; 11 bases align to TRBD1. Germline V lookup: CDR1 SNHLY, CDR2 FYNNEI. V gave up 0 bases and J gave up 8 bases; unmatched junction bases: 2. This CDR3 has 14 residues. The CDR3 region has the DNA TGTGCCAGCAGTGAAGCGGGACAGGGGGACGGCTACACCTTC. It encodes CASSEAGQGDGYTF. The full variable domain, rest sourced from reference TRBV2 and TRBJ1-2, is EPEVTQTPSHQVTQMGQEVILRCVPISNHLYFYWYRQILGQKVEFLVSFYNNEISEKSEIFDDQFSVERPDGSNFTLKIRSTKLEDSAMYFCASSEAGQGDGYTFGSGTRLTVV.

This chain connects TRBV7-9 to TRBJ2-2; D gene uncertain. The germline V gene encodes CDR1 SEHNR and CDR2 FQNEAQ (reference sequence). V was cut by 0 bases and J by 4 bases, with 6 bases left in between. CDR3 length: 14 residues. CDR3 in amino acids: CASSLAGITGELFF. CDR3 DNA: TGTGCCAGCAGCTTAGCGGGCATCACCGGGGAGCTGTTTTTT.

The J gene is TRBJ2-5, the V gene TRBV3-1 (or the pseudogene TRBV3-2), with 10 bases identical to TRBD2. With 1 base clipped from V and 5 bases from J, the junction kept 13 bases outside the gene matches. Germline values: CDR1 LGHDT, CDR2 YNNKEL (reference sequence). CDR3 length: 18 amino acids. This CDR3 reads CASSQGGLAGVYQETQYF. CDR3 DNA: TGTGCCAGCAGCCAAGGTGGCCTAGCGGGAGTGTATCAGGAGACCCAGTACTTC.

The J gene is TRBJ1-1, the V gene TRBV11-3, with TRBD1 matching 7 bases. With 1 base clipped from V and 3 bases from J, the junction kept 5 bases outside the gene matches. Looked up from germline, CDR1 is SGHNT and CDR2 is YENEEA. The CDR3 covers 15 residues. The chain's CDR3 is CASSLGADRDTEAFF. The DNA of the CDR3 is TGTGCCAGCAGCTTAGGAGCCGACAGGGACACTGAAGCTTTCTTT.

V usage is TRBV5-1 and J usage is TRBJ2-3; no definite D call. V shed 3 bases and J shed 4 bases, with 6 bases lying between them. This CDR3 has 12 amino acids. The germline V gene encodes CDR1 SGHRS and CDR2 YFSETQ. The CDR3 region has the DNA TGCGCCAGCAGCTGGCCCGCAGATACGCAGTATTTT. Encoded protein: CASSWPADTQYF. The whole variable domain, remainder taken from reference TRBV5-1 and TRBJ2-3, is KAGVTQTPRYLIKTRGQQVTLSCSPISGHRSVSWYQQTPGQGLQFLFEYFSETQRNKGNFPGRFSGRQFSNSRSEMNVSTLELGDSALYLCASSWPADTQYFGPGTRLTVL.

This clone was counted between two and nine times. This rearrangement joins TRBV15 to TRBJ2-7; no firm D call. The length of the CDR3 is 15 residues. Trimming pared 0 bases from V and 3 bases from J, leaving 12 bases between. Germline V gene lookup returns CDR1 LNHNV and CDR2 YYDKDF (reference sequence). The CDR3 region is CATSRDRNPNYEQYF. The CDR3 coding sequence is TGTGCCACCAGCAGAGATAGAAACCCTAACTACGAGCAGTACTTC. Filled out from reference TRBV15 and TRBJ2-7, the complete variable domain reads DAMVIQNPRYQVTQFGKPVTLSCSQTLNHNVMYWYQQKSSQAPKLLFHYYDKDFNNEADTPDNFQSRRPNTSFCFLDIRSPGLGDTAMYLCATSRDRNPNYEQYFGPGTRLTVT.

This rearrangement joins TRBV4-3 to TRBJ1-2; D gene uncertain. Per germline, CDR1 LGHNA and CDR2 YSLEER. The CDR3 runs to 15 residues. V lost 0 bases, J lost 0 bases, and 8 bases lay in between. CDR3 loop: CASSQDGRSNYGYTF. The CDR3 DNA sequence: TGCGCCAGCAGCCAAGATGGGAGATCTAACTATGGCTACACCTTC.

The chain recombines TRBV5-1 with TRBJ2-7, with TRBD1 matching 9 bases. The CDR3 contains 13 residues. Germline V gene lookup returns CDR1 SGHRS and CDR2 YFSETQ. Unmatched junction bases numbered 3, after V lost 3 bases and J lost 5 bases. CDR3 protein: CASSSRDRDEQYF. Here the CDR3 DNA reads TGCGCCAGCAGCTCCCGGGACAGGGACGAGCAGTACTTC.

This clone appeared a single time. The chain combines TRBV4-3 with TRBJ2-7; D is unresolved. V was clipped by 1 base and J by 2 bases, with 9 bases between them. The CDR3 has 14 residues. In germline, CDR1 is LGHNA, CDR2 YSLEER. The CDR3 here is CASSQVLYTYEQYF. DNA for the CDR3: TGCGCCAGCAGCCAAGTTCTCTATACCTACGAGCAGTACTTC.

The chain combines TRBV6-5 with TRBJ2-5; D might be TRBD1 (6 bases). Trimming took off 2 bases at V and 0 bases at J, with 10 bases between the two ends. Germline V gene data show CDR1 as MNHEY and CDR2 as SVGAGI. The CDR3 has 15 residues. The CDR3 nucleotides read TGTGCCAGCAGTTACCCACAGGGCGACCAAGAGACCCAGTACTTC. It specifies CASSYPQGDQETQYF.

J is TRBJ2-7 and V is TRBV11-3; a weak D match, TRBD2 (5 bases). This CDR3 is 14 amino acids long. CDR1 and CDR2 from the germline V gene are SGHNT and YENEEA. Trimming pared 4 bases from V and 3 bases from J, leaving 13 bases between. CDR3 DNA: TGTGCCAGCAGCTCCCCAACTAGGTTCTACGAGCAGTACTTC. Translated: CASSSPTRFYEQYF.

The chain has TRBV11-3 and TRBJ2-7, with 7 bases matching TRBD2. Germline V gene lookup returns CDR1 SGHNT and CDR2 YENEEA. The CDR3 runs 16 residues. V lost 9 bases, J lost 0 bases, and 14 bases stayed unmatched. The CDR3 sequence: CASRRGGTANSYEQYF. The CDR3 DNA is TGTGCCAGTAGGCGGGGAGGGACCGCAAACTCCTACGAGCAGTACTTC.

The rearrangement uses TRBV5-6 and TRBJ2-1; no definite D call. The germline V gene encodes CDR1 SGHDT and CDR2 YYEEEE. This CDR3 is 15 amino acids long. Trimming left V 3 bases short and J 9 bases short, with 19 bases between. CDR3 protein: CASSWNGDPHIEQFF. The DNA for the CDR3 is TGTGCCAGCAGCTGGAACGGAGACCCCCACATTGAGCAGTTCTTC.

This chain uses TRBV11-3 with TRBJ2-2; 13 bases align to TRBD2. This CDR3 spans 16 amino acids. V lost 5 bases, J lost 3 bases, and 3 bases stayed unmatched. Germline CDR1 SGHNT, CDR2 YENEEA. The CDR3 reads CASSPTSGRDTGELFF. In DNA, the CDR3 is TGTGCCAGCAGCCCCACTAGCGGGAGGGACACCGGGGAGCTGTTTTTT.

The rearrangement joins TRBV5-4 to TRBJ2-3; D call uncertain. Germline assignment: CDR1 SGHNT and CDR2 YYREEE (reference sequence). The CDR3 is 15 amino acids. V lost 0 bases and J 0 bases, leaving 8 bases between the germline ends. CDR3: CASSLGLLSTDTQYF. CDR3 sequence (DNA): TGTGCCAGCAGCTTGGGTCTCCTGAGCACAGATACGCAGTATTTT.

This sequence joins TRBV6-2 or TRBV6-3 and TRBJ2-5; D uncertain. Trimming removed 2 bases from V and 0 bases from J, with 10 bases in between. This CDR3 region has 15 residues. Germline values: CDR1 MNHEY, CDR2 SVGEGT. CDR3 DNA: TGTGCCAGCAGTTACCCACAGTGGTACCAAGAGACCCAGTACTTC. It encodes CASSYPQWYQETQYF.

This clone was observed a handful of times. The DNA of the CDR3 is TGCGCCAGCAGCCAAGAGTATAACAGGGCCGGGGAGCTGTTTTTT. Protein sequence: CASSQEYNRAGELFF. The chain recombines TRBV4-3 with TRBJ2-2, with D maybe TRBD1 (6 bases). V was clipped by 0 bases and J by 6 bases, with 11 bases between them. The CDR3 has 15 residues. Germline assignment: CDR1 LGHNA and CDR2 YSLEER.

The chain combines TRBV23-1 with TRBJ2-1; D is possibly TRBD2 (6 bases). TRBV23-1 is annotated as an ORF whose role is uncertain. This CDR3 contains 16 residues. Trimming left V 2 bases short and J 4 bases short, with 15 bases between. The chain's CDR3 is CASSQPTSTQYNEQFF. CDR3 coding DNA: TGCGCCAGCAGTCAACCCACTAGCACTCAGTACAATGAGCAGTTCTTC.